Described below is a single T cell receptor beta chain sequence and its context. This record comes from a study of blood T cell repertoires in COVID-19. At the level of the study: COVID-19 samples from acute and convalescent phases originated in the United States, Italy and Spain. PBMCs, B-cell-depleted T cells, or T cells provided the cDNA or gDNA that made up the material.

This CDR3 region has 15 residues. The germline V gene encodes CDR1 KGHSH and CDR2 LQKENI. With 3 bases removed from V and 4 bases from J, the gap between germline ends came to 12 bases. In the authors' methods: The authors estimated nucleated cell counts from reference gene primer amplification. Profiling relied on immunoSEQ multiplex PCR, and the TCRdb table lists in-frame clones only, not all of them. V, J and clone size were drawn from that table, and D and trimming were deduced from the DNA. The sample carries tens of thousands of clones, about 86% recorded once. The sample taken for sequencing was peripheral blood. The chain uses TRBV18 and TRBJ2-2, with TRBD1 as a possible D gene (6 bases). This sequence was found in an elderly woman with acute or convalescent COVID-19. CDR3 nucleotide sequence: TGTGCCAGCTCACCCCGGACAGCCTCCACCGGGGAGCTGTTTTTT. Its protein is CASSPRTASTGELFF.